The sequence of this TCR beta chain was determined in a study of cytomegalovirus exposure and HLA in healthy donors. As for the study in general: Later analysis reported that the roughly 130 validation repertoires shared the platform of the 500 to 750 first-cohort repertoires.

Using immunoSEQ multiplex PCR, the repertoire was profiled, and TCRdb retains in-frame clones only, with some absent. The repertoire holds about 170,000 clones, with approximately 96% as singletons. Remarks on this clone: What it binds is unknown.

Points from the study as a whole: While the bulk of TCR sequences proved rare, some public TCRs turned up in many donors. A later analysis found first-cohort TCR clusters tended to co-occur in the 120 validation repertoires.

CDR3 length equals 16 residues. V was pared by 7 bases and J by 4 bases, with 22 bases between. Germline CDR1 reads SEHNR; CDR2 reads FQNEAQ (reference sequence). The chain combines TRBV7-9 with TRBJ1-1, with no clear D. The source of this sequence is a woman between 18 and 29 years old in good health and CMV-seronegative. The material sequenced was PBMCs. CDR3 sequence (DNA): TGTGCCAGCACCCCGGCGGGCCTCCTCCGGGGCACTGAAGCTTTCTTT. Its translation is CASTPAGLLRGTEAFF.